This TCR beta chain was sequenced for a study of regulatory and conventional T cells in RAG deficiency. This CDR3 is 15 amino acids long. About this clone: Its cognate antigen is unknown.

Regulatory T cells were sorted from blood as CD4+ CD25-high CD127-low cells. Only in-frame clones appear in the TCRdb table, and some are missing; sequencing was by immunoSEQ multiplex PCR. The sample yields around 3,500 clones, approximately 94% seen once. Overall study findings and caveats: In Omenn syndrome, Treg and Tconv repertoires overlapped >85%. Treg unique TCR beta sequences were around 100-fold fewer in Omenn syndrome and CID/AS patients than controls. Omenn CD25-high CD127-low cells may be activated cells, not true Tregs.

This sample was shared with a second study, whose subject was regulatory T cells. That work adds: Primers: 52 TRBV forward and 13 TRBJ reverse. In patients, unique TRB V-J pairs were restricted and V/J usage skewed, especially in Tregs.

The sample was CD4+ Tregs sorted from blood. The rearrangement uses TRBV21-1 and TRBJ2-5; the DNA was not compared with TRBD1, the D call given in the table. TRBV21-1 is tagged as a pseudogene. This TCR was sampled from a human donor in good health. CDR3: CASSLIRVNQETQYF. The CDR3 DNA reads as TGTGCCAGCAGCCTAATCAGGGTAAACCAAGAGACCCAGTACTTC.